Following are 30 T cell receptor beta chains from one sample sequenced in a study of cytomegalovirus exposure and HLA in healthy donors. With 60 Vbeta and 13 Jbeta primers, the PCR was carried out. TCRdb's table, derived via immunoSEQ multiplex PCR, lists solely in-frame clones and lacks some. The sample records approximately 150,000 clones, 60% to 80% being singletons. The sequencing sample was made of PBMCs. Receptors originate from a woman aged 40-49 years in good health and CMV-seropositive.

On this clone itself: An end of the junction differs from the germline gene, which may be a read error. The V gene is TRBV13, the J gene TRBJ1-5; 10 nucleotides line up with TRBD1. CDR1 and CDR2 (germline): PRHDT, FYEKMQ (reference sequence). CDR3 length equals 15 residues. This CDR3 reads CASSIGTGVSQPQHF. Here the CDR3 DNA reads TGTGCCAGCAGCATAGGGACAGGGGTAAGTCAGCCCCAGCATTTT.

The chain combines TRBV12-5 with TRBJ2-1; the D gene is possibly TRBD2 (6 bases). The CDR3 is 14 amino acids. The V end lost 2 bases, the J end lost 8 bases, and 13 bases lay between the germline ends. Germline-derived CDR1 and CDR2 are LGHNT and FRNRAP. As DNA, the CDR3 is TGTGCTAGTGGTTTGATGAACTCGGGGGATGAGCAGTTCTTC. This sequence encodes CASGLMNSGDEQFF. Together with reference TRBV12-5 and TRBJ2-1, the CDR3 gives the full variable domain: DARVTQTPRHKVTEMGQEVTMRCQPILGHNTVFWYRQTMMQGLELLAYFRNRAPLDDSGMPKDRFSAEMPDATLATLKIQPSEPRDSAVYFCASGLMNSGDEQFFGPGTRLTVL.

The CDR3 bases are TGTGCCAGCAGTTCAGAGGTGAACTATGGCTACACCTTC. It specifies CASSSEVNYGYTF. The V call is TRBV28, the J call TRBJ1-2; no reliable D call. V was clipped by 4 bases and J by 2 bases, with 8 bases between them. From germline, CDR1 is MDHEN and CDR2 SYDVKM. The CDR3 runs 13 residues.

This clone was seen only a few times. This sequence joins TRBV19 and TRBJ2-2; weak D call: TRBD1 (5 bases). V lost 1 base and J lost 0, with 6 bases in between. This CDR3 comprises 15 residues. CDR1 and CDR2 (germline): LNHDA, SQIVND (reference sequence). DNA for the CDR3: TGTGCCAGTAGTATAGTGGGGCCGAACACCGGGGAGCTGTTTTTT. This codes for CASSIVGPNTGELFF.

This clone was seen only a few times. This chain links TRBV19 with TRBJ1-1; 9 bases match TRBD1. V shed 4 bases and J 4 bases; nucleotides not matched to a gene: 7. The CDR3 covers 15 residues. The germline gives CDR1 LNHDA, CDR2 SQIVND (reference sequence). The CDR3 DNA follows: TGTGCCAGTAGTAGGGCCGGGACAGGGTTCACTGAAGCTTTCTTT. The encoded protein is CASSRAGTGFTEAFF.

The rearrangement uses TRBV2 and TRBJ2-7; 7 nucleotides align to TRBD1. V shed 6 bases and J 0 bases; nucleotides not matched to a gene: 8. The CDR3 length is 15 residues. From germline, CDR1 is SNHLY and CDR2 FYNNEI. The CDR3 spells CASSVQGKSSYEQYF. In DNA form, the CDR3 reads TGTGCCAGCAGCGTACAGGGGAAGAGCTCCTACGAGCAGTACTTC.

The gene calls are TRBV11-2 and TRBJ2-7, with D maybe TRBD1 (6 bases). This CDR3 has 14 residues. Trimming stripped 1 base from V and 7 bases from J, with 14 bases between. Germline V CDR1 and CDR2: SGHAT, FQNNGV. The chain's CDR3 is CASSLAVDSSEQYF. CDR3 bases: TGTGCCAGCAGCTTAGCGGTGGACAGCTCTGAGCAGTACTTC. The full variable domain, with the rest looked up from reference TRBV11-2 and TRBJ2-7, is EAGVAQSPRYKIIEKRQSVAFWCNPISGHATLYWYQQILGQGPKLLIQFQNNGVVDDSQLPKDRFSAERLKGVDSTLKIQPAKLEDSAVYLCASSLAVDSSEQYFGPGTRLTVT.

This chain uses TRBV9 with TRBJ2-5; D perhaps matches TRBD1 (6 bases). V lost 0 bases and J 5 bases, leaving 11 bases between the germline ends. The CDR3 covers 14 residues. Germline CDR1 and CDR2: SGDLS and YYNGEE. CDR3 coding DNA: TGTGCCAGCAGCGTAGGGGGTGGGGGCGAGACCCAGTACTTC. Protein product: CASSVGGGGETQYF.

This clone was detected only once. The chain joins TRBV6-5 to TRBJ2-7; TRBD1 is a possible D gene (5 bases). Germline V gene lookup returns CDR1 MNHEY and CDR2 SVGAGI. V dropped 0 bases and J dropped 6 bases, with 6 bases sitting between them. CDR3 length equals 12 residues. The chain's CDR3 is CASSYSQGEQYF. In DNA form, the CDR3 reads TGTGCCAGCAGTTACTCTCAGGGCGAGCAGTACTTC.

The chain is built from TRBV7-2 and TRBJ2-3; 11 nucleotides match TRBD2. CDR3 length: 18 residues. The germline CDR1 and CDR2 sequences are SGHTA and FQGNSA. The trim removed 0 bases at V and 0 bases at J, leaving 5 bases unmatched. As DNA, the CDR3 is TGTGCCAGCAGCTTAGCGCTAAGGACTAGCGGGAGCACAGATACGCAGTATTTT. Amino acids: CASSLALRTSGSTDTQYF. Full variable domain (rest looked up from reference TRBV7-2 and TRBJ2-3): GAGVSQSPSNKVTEKGKDVELRCDPISGHTALYWYRQSLGQGLEFLIYFQGNSAPDKSGLPSDRFSAERTGGSVSTLTIQRTQQEDSAVYLCASSLALRTSGSTDTQYFGPGTRLTVL.

The chain uses TRBV15 and TRBJ2-3; 9 positions agree with TRBD1. The CDR3 is made up of 17 amino acids. V lost 0 bases and J lost 2; bases outside the gene matches: 6. Germline V CDR1 and CDR2: LNHNV, YYDKDF (reference sequence). CDR3 DNA sequence: TGTGCCACCAGCAGAGATAGTGGGACAGGGTTCACAGATACGCAGTATTTT. Residues: CATSRDSGTGFTDTQYF. Supplemented by reference TRBV15 and TRBJ2-3, the full variable domain reads DAMVIQNPRYQVTQFGKPVTLSCSQTLNHNVMYWYQQKSSQAPKLLFHYYDKDFNNEADTPDNFQSRRPNTSFCFLDIRSPGLGDTAMYLCATSRDSGTGFTDTQYFGPGTRLTVL.

This chain links TRBV9 with TRBJ2-5; 9 positions agree with TRBD1. The CDR3 runs to 15 residues. V lost 4 bases, J lost 2 bases, and 6 bases stayed unmatched. The germline CDR1 and CDR2 sequences are SGDLS and YYNGEE. The CDR3 DNA reads as TGTGCCAGCAGCACGTTGACAGGGGGGCAAGAGACCCAGTACTTC. Its translation: CASSTLTGGQETQYF.

This clone occurred once. The rearrangement joins TRBV5-1 to TRBJ2-5; a weak D match, TRBD1 (5 bases). V was cut by 5 bases and J by 5 bases, with 22 bases left in between. Germline-derived CDR1 and CDR2 are SGHRS and YFSETQ. This CDR3 contains 16 residues. The CDR3 nucleotides are TGCGCCAGCAGTAGACAGCATGAATTTATGGGGGAGACCCAGTACTTC. Protein: CASSRQHEFMGETQYF.

This sequence joins TRBV11-3 and TRBJ2-2; TRBD2 agrees at 8 bases. Germline V CDR1 and CDR2: SGHNT, YENEEA. The CDR3 has 15 amino acids. J was trimmed by 7 bases and V by 8 bases; bases with no gene match: 12. CDR3 DNA sequence: TGTGCCAGCTCCCTGTTTAGCGGGGAGGACGGGGAGCTGTTTTTT. The encoded protein is CASSLFSGEDGELFF.

This clone has a handful of counts. V usage is TRBV4-3 and J usage is TRBJ1-4, with 11 positions matching TRBD1. Germline V gene data show CDR1 as LGHNA and CDR2 as YSLEER. The CDR3 length is 19 residues. The ends lost 0 bases at V and 0 bases at J; junction bases unmatched: 6. The chain's CDR3 is CASSQEPGQGVATNEKLFF. The CDR3 nucleotides are TGCGCCAGCAGCCAAGAACCGGGACAGGGGGTTGCAACTAATGAAAAACTGTTTTTT.

V usage is TRBV30 and J usage is TRBJ2-7, with 8 bases fitting TRBD1. CDR3 size: 13 residues. Germline assignment: CDR1 GTSNPN and CDR2 SVGIG (reference sequence). Trimming removed 3 bases from V and 6 bases from J; junction bases left unmatched: 7. The CDR3, as DNA: TGTGCCTGGAGCACCGGACAGGGAAGCGAGCAGTACTTC. Translating it yields CAWSTGQGSEQYF.

V and J are TRBV7-2 and TRBJ1-1, with 9 bases aligning to TRBD1. V dropped 3 bases and J dropped 3; count of bases not matched to a gene: 5. The germline V gene encodes CDR1 SGHTA and CDR2 FQGNSA. CDR3 length: 15 amino acids. The chain's CDR3 is CASSLFWDRDTEAFF. The CDR3 bases are TGTGCCAGCAGCTTGTTCTGGGACAGGGACACTGAAGCTTTCTTT. The complete variable domain, with remaining parts taken from reference TRBV7-2 and TRBJ1-1, reads GAGVSQSPSNKVTEKGKDVELRCDPISGHTALYWYRQSLGQGLEFLIYFQGNSAPDKSGLPSDRFSAERTGGSVSTLTIQRTQQEDSAVYLCASSLFWDRDTEAFFGQGTRLTVV.

This clone was recorded once. This sequence joins TRBV6-1 and TRBJ1-1; 8 bases are shared with TRBD1. Germline assignment: CDR1 MNHNS and CDR2 SASEGT. This CDR3 comprises 14 residues. V shed 5 bases and J 1 base; nucleotides not matched to a gene: 3. The CDR3 coding sequence is TGTGCCAGCAGTACAACAGGGGGGAACACTGAAGCTTTCTTT. Translation: CASSTTGGNTEAFF.

This clone has a handful of counts. The J gene is TRBJ2-3, the V gene TRBV5-1, with D possibly being TRBD1 (6 bases). In germline, CDR1 is SGHRS, CDR2 YFSETQ. The CDR3 totals 15 residues. Trimming removed 3 bases at V and 2 bases at J, with 13 bases between. The CDR3 sequence is CASSSGTSPTDTQYF. The CDR3 coding sequence is TGCGCCAGCAGCTCGGGGACATCCCCCACAGATACGCAGTATTTT.

The V gene is TRBV5-6, the J gene TRBJ2-5; D is perhaps TRBD1 (5 bases). The CDR3 spans 16 residues. Germline lookup yields CDR1 SGHDT and CDR2 YYEEEE. The V gene lost 0 bases and the J gene lost 4 bases, with 16 bases spanning the gap. CDR3 residues: CASSLVVGQPGETQYF. The DNA of the CDR3 is TGTGCCAGCAGCTTGGTTGTGGGGCAGCCGGGAGAGACCCAGTACTTC.

The V call is TRBV7-8, the J call TRBJ1-2; 8 bases fit TRBD1. Germline-derived CDR1 and CDR2 are SGHVS and FQNEAQ. This CDR3 comprises 16 residues. V gave up 1 base and J gave up 0 bases; unmatched junction bases: 4. CDR3 nucleotide sequence: TGTGCCAGCAGCTTAGACACAGGGGGATCTAACTATGGCTACACCTTC. Its translation: CASSLDTGGSNYGYTF.

The chain has TRBV10-3 and TRBJ2-1; TRBD2 aligns across 11 bases. The germline V gene encodes CDR1 ENHRY and CDR2 SYGVKD. There are 15 residues in the CDR3. After removal of 5 bases from V and 8 bases from J, the junction contained 8 bases not matched to a gene. The CDR3 sequence is CAISRHSGRAHEQFF. The CDR3 nucleotides are TGTGCCATCAGTCGTCATAGCGGGAGGGCCCATGAGCAGTTCTTC.

The V gene is TRBV19, the J gene TRBJ2-3; D is undetermined. The V gene lost 0 bases and the J gene lost 3 bases, with 7 bases spanning the gap. There are 14 residues in the CDR3. Germline V gives CDR1 LNHDA, CDR2 SQIVND (reference sequence). The CDR3 DNA sequence: TGTGCCAGTAGTATAGACCAGTCGACAGATACGCAGTATTTT. Its protein product is CASSIDQSTDTQYF.

The chain combines TRBV19 with TRBJ1-1, with D possibly being TRBD1 (5 bases). Per germline, CDR1 LNHDA and CDR2 SQIVND (reference sequence). The length of the CDR3 is 14 residues. V was shortened by 5 bases and J by 1 base, with 11 bases between the two germline ends. The CDR3 DNA reads as TGTGCCAGTAGTGTCCACGGGGGGAACACTGAAGCTTTCTTT. This gives the protein CASSVHGGNTEAFF.

The count of this clone is one. This chain joins TRBV5-4 and TRBJ2-7, with 7 positions matching TRBD1. The germline V gene encodes CDR1 SGHNT and CDR2 YYREEE (reference sequence). The trim removed 3 bases at V and 1 base at J, leaving 4 bases unmatched. The CDR3 sequence is 14 residues long. The CDR3 loop is CASSSRQGSYEQYF. The CDR3, as DNA: TGTGCCAGCAGCTCGCGACAGGGATCCTACGAGCAGTACTTC.

This clone came up once. This may be a read error, as it is one base from a much larger clone. J is TRBJ1-1 and V is TRBV11-2, with TRBD1 matching 9 bases. The CDR3 runs 14 residues. In germline, CDR1 is SGHAT, CDR2 FQNNGV. The V and J ends lost 4 bases and 1 base, in that order; junction bases with no gene match: 1. The CDR3 loop reads CASSWGQGNTEAFF. The CDR3 bases are TGTGCCAGCAGCTGGGGACAGGGGAACACTGAAGCTTTCTTT.

The CDR3 protein is CASSFWTGTNEKLFF. The CDR3 coding sequence is TGTGCCAGCAGTTTCTGGACAGGAACTAATGAAAAACTGTTTTTT. The chain recombines TRBV7-9 with TRBJ1-4; 7 bases align to TRBD1. This CDR3 spans 15 amino acids. The junction had 5 bases not matched to a gene; V was cut back by 6 bases and J by 1 base. Germline CDR1 and CDR2: SEHNR and FQNEAQ (reference sequence).

The chain is built from TRBV28 and TRBJ2-3; 13 bases line up with TRBD2. This CDR3 region has 17 residues. Germline assignment: CDR1 MDHEN and CDR2 SYDVKM. Trimming at V came to 5 bases and at J to 3 bases, leaving 8 bases not matched to a gene. The CDR3 coding sequence is TGTGCCAGCAGTACCGGACTAGCGGGGGTCAAAACAGATACGCAGTATTTT. Its translation: CASSTGLAGVKTDTQYF.

The V and J genes are TRBV7-2 and TRBJ1-5; 8 bases align to TRBD1. The V gene's germline CDR1 is SGHTA and CDR2 FQGNSA. This CDR3 has 15 residues. J gave up 7 bases and V 5 bases, and 10 bases lay outside the gene matches. For the CDR3, the DNA is TGTGCCAGCAGCGCCGACAGGGGAGGTCAACAGCCCCAGCATTTT. Protein product: CASSADRGGQQPQHF.

The chain uses TRBV7-9 and TRBJ2-3, with 12 bases fitting TRBD2. CDR1 and CDR2 from the germline V gene are SEHNR and FQNEAQ (reference sequence). Trimming took 7 bases from V and 5 from J; bases not matched to a gene: 7. The CDR3 has 15 residues. CDR3 sequence: CASTATSGRLDTQYF. The CDR3 DNA sequence: TGTGCCAGCACCGCGACTAGCGGGAGACTAGATACGCAGTATTTT.